Each of the 24 T cell receptor beta chains below was sequenced from the same sample in a study of beta chain features in type 1 diabetes. Study results and caveats: Among patients with Type 1 diabetes, TCRB CDR3s were moderately but significantly shorter in every one of the four CD4+ subsets.

Antigens of these TCRs are unknown. Expressed TCRB transcripts were sequenced, since all the RNA that had been isolated was reverse transcribed. The data were produced by immunoSEQ multiplex PCR, yet TCRdb's version contains in-frame clones alone and is incomplete. The sample shows more than 300,000 clones, 10% to 15% of them seen only once. The specimen was naive CD4+ T cells from blood. These TCRs come from a woman aged 18-35 years with type 1 diabetes.

This chain joins TRBV6-5 and TRBJ2-5; 8 bases line up with TRBD2. Germline V gene sequence: CDR1 MNHEY, CDR2 SVGAGI. The junction had 11 bases not matched to a gene; V was cut back by 6 bases and J by 5 bases. This CDR3 is built from 15 residues. The CDR3 DNA reads as TGTGCCAGCAGAGTCGTCGGGGGGGGGTTGGAGACCCAGTACTTC. Translation: CASRVVGGGLETQYF.

This clone was detected a few times. V usage is TRBV7-2 and J usage is TRBJ2-5; 9 bases are shared with TRBD2. Trimming cost V 4 bases and J 3 bases; bases outside gene matches: 3. CDR3 length equals 14 residues. Germline CDR1 reads SGHTA; CDR2 reads FQGNSA. For the CDR3, the DNA is TGTGCCAGCAGCTCTCAGCGGGGGGAAGAGACCCAGTACTTC. It specifies CASSSQRGEETQYF.

This chain links TRBV2 with TRBJ1-5, with 7 bases lining up with TRBD1. The CDR3 consists of 13 residues. The germline CDR1 and CDR2 sequences are SNHLY and FYNNEI. After removal of 6 bases from V and 4 bases from J, the junction contained 3 bases not matched to a gene. The CDR3 reads CASRGQINQPQHF. DNA for the CDR3: TGTGCCAGCAGGGGACAGATTAATCAGCCCCAGCATTTT.

The chain is built from TRBV5-4 and TRBJ2-5; D ambiguous. V lost 4 bases and J lost 2, with 12 bases in between. In germline, CDR1 is SGHNT, CDR2 YYREEE (reference sequence). The CDR3 spans 14 residues. Here the CDR3 reads CASSQRDTQETQYF. DNA of the CDR3: TGTGCCAGCAGCCAAAGAGACACTCAAGAGACCCAGTACTTC.

This clone was recorded a few times. The J gene is TRBJ2-7, the V gene TRBV7-9; TRBD1 is a possible D gene (6 bases). V was shortened by 5 bases and J by 5 bases, with 22 bases between the two germline ends. Germline V CDR1 and CDR2: SEHNR, FQNEAQ (reference sequence). The CDR3 is made up of 16 amino acids. The CDR3 spells CASSPKAQGLGNEQYF. In DNA, the CDR3 is TGTGCCAGCAGCCCAAAGGCACAGGGTCTAGGTAACGAGCAGTACTTC.

This clone has only a few counts. The chain uses TRBV13 and TRBJ2-1, with D hard to call. Germline V gene data show CDR1 as PRHDT and CDR2 as FYEKMQ (reference sequence). The CDR3 is made up of 13 amino acids. The V and J ends lost 6 bases and 9 bases respectively, with 15 bases between them. The CDR3 bases are TGTGCCAGCAGTCAACCCGAATCGAGTGAGCAGTTCTTC. Translating gives CASSQPESSEQFF.

The chain couples TRBV6-6 to TRBJ1-2; unclear D gene. Germline V gene lookup returns CDR1 MNHNY and CDR2 SVGAGI (reference sequence). Trimming shortened V by 6 bases and J by 0 bases, and 8 bases separated the two germline ends. CDR3 length: 13 residues. The CDR3 coding sequence is TGTGCCAGCAGAGCGGGAACTAACTATGGCTACACCTTC. As protein: CASRAGTNYGYTF.

The rearrangement joins TRBV5-1 to TRBJ2-7, with TRBD2 as a possible D gene (6 bases). V was pared by 2 bases and J by 1 base, with 13 bases between. The CDR3 runs to 15 residues. Germline values: CDR1 SGHRS, CDR2 YFSETQ. CDR3 in amino acids: CASSFGLPDSYEQYF. The CDR3 bases are TGCGCCAGCAGCTTCGGACTACCGGATTCCTACGAGCAGTACTTC.

The V gene is TRBV7-2, the J gene TRBJ1-2; no definite D call. V dropped 6 bases and J dropped 8 bases, with 22 bases sitting between them. The CDR3 loop spans 15 amino acids. Per the germline V gene, CDR1 is SGHTA and CDR2 is FQGNSA. CDR3 region: CASSGRLGLRGGYTF. CDR3 DNA sequence: TGTGCCAGCAGTGGGCGCTTAGGACTCCGAGGAGGCTACACCTTC.

This clone was counted between two and nine times. The chain joins TRBV13 to TRBJ1-4; tentative D call: TRBD1 (6 bases). The V end was cut by 5 bases, the J end by 5 bases, with 12 bases between. The CDR3 loop spans 14 amino acids. Germline CDR1 and CDR2: PRHDT and FYEKMQ (reference sequence). This chain's CDR3 is CASSRGGPNEKLFF. The CDR3 DNA is TGTGCCAGCAGCCGGGGGGGCCCCAATGAAAAACTGTTTTTT.

The rearrangement joins TRBV5-1 to TRBJ1-5, with D possibly matching TRBD1 (5 bases). The germline V and J ends were trimmed by 4 bases and 9 bases, with 14 bases remaining between them. Looked up from germline, CDR1 is SGHRS and CDR2 is YFSETQ. The CDR3 spans 13 residues. The CDR3 spells CASSPEGRAPQHF. CDR3 nucleotide sequence: TGCGCCAGCAGCCCGGAGGGCAGGGCGCCCCAGCATTTT.

This clone came up a few times. This chain connects TRBV6-5 to TRBJ2-1, with D possibly TRBD1 on 6 matching bases. Trimming pared 4 bases from V and 8 bases from J, leaving 18 bases between. Looked up from germline, CDR1 is MNHEY and CDR2 is SVGAGI. There are 15 residues in the CDR3. The CDR3 nucleotides read TGTGCCAGCAGTTTAACTAACAGGGAAGGTGATGAGCAGTTCTTC. This encodes CASSLTNREGDEQFF.

The V call is TRBV15, the J call TRBJ1-1; weak D call: TRBD1 (6 bases). V was clipped by 0 bases and J by 4 bases, with 6 bases between them. CDR1 is LNHNV, CDR2 YYDKDF, per germline (reference sequence). The CDR3 contains 13 residues. As DNA, the CDR3 is TGTGCCACCAGCAGAGAACAGGGCACTGAAGCTTTCTTT. The encoded protein is CATSREQGTEAFF.

V and J are TRBV7-9 and TRBJ1-6; no definite D call. The V gene lost 8 bases and the J gene lost 4 bases, with 18 bases spanning the gap. The CDR3 length is 16 residues. From germline, CDR1 is SEHNR and CDR2 FQNEAQ (reference sequence). CDR3 coding DNA: TGTGCCAGCGAAAGTACGGCGGGAGGGTATAATTCACCCCTCCACTTT. Its protein product is CASESTAGGYNSPLHF.

This clone was seen only a few times. The chain has TRBV5-1 and TRBJ2-3, with 8 positions matching TRBD2. V lost 3 bases to trimming and J lost 2 bases; unmatched junction nucleotides: 11. The CDR3 runs 17 residues. The germline gives CDR1 SGHRS, CDR2 YFSETQ. This CDR3 reads CASSSKKTSGPTDTQYF. CDR3 coding DNA: TGCGCCAGCAGCTCGAAAAAAACTAGCGGACCCACAGATACGCAGTATTTT.

The V gene is TRBV7-2, the J gene TRBJ2-5; 12 bases match TRBD1. The CDR3 is 15 amino acids. J gave up 5 bases and V 6 bases, and 7 bases lay outside the gene matches. Germline assignment: CDR1 SGHTA and CDR2 FQGNSA. Here the CDR3 DNA reads TGTGCCAGCAGATCCGGGACAGGGGGCGGGGAGACCCAGTACTTC. Protein: CASRSGTGGGETQYF.

V usage is TRBV7-2 and J usage is TRBJ1-5, with no clear D. CDR1 is SGHTA, CDR2 FQGNSA, per germline. This CDR3 has 14 amino acids. V lost 0 bases, J lost 10 bases, and 13 bases lay in between. The CDR3 coding sequence is TGTGCCAGCAGCTTAGCGAGGGCCAACCAACCCCAGCATTTT. Amino acids: CASSLARANQPQHF.

This clone was seen a few times. The chain uses TRBV7-2 and TRBJ2-5, with TRBD1 matching over 8 bases. The CDR3 consists of 16 residues. CDR1 and CDR2 (germline): SGHTA, FQGNSA. Germline trimming cut 1 base from V and 2 bases from J; bases unmatched to any gene: 6. CDR3 in amino acids: CASSLGTGTFQETQYF. The DNA of the CDR3 is TGTGCCAGCAGCTTAGGGACAGGGACTTTTCAAGAGACCCAGTACTTC.

The V call is TRBV5-1, the J call TRBJ1-2, with D uncertain. CDR3 length: 12 residues. Trimming left V 5 bases short and J 5 bases short, with 10 bases between. Looked up from germline, CDR1 is SGHRS and CDR2 is YFSETQ. This chain's CDR3 is CASRAEDYGYTF. DNA for the CDR3: TGCGCCAGCAGAGCGGAGGATTATGGCTACACCTTC.

The chain combines TRBV11-2 with TRBJ2-7; D gene ambiguous. The germline V gene has CDR1 SGHAT and CDR2 FQNNGV. The CDR3 covers 14 residues. V was pared by 1 base and J by 3 bases, with 10 bases between. This chain's CDR3 is CASSLAQNLYEQYF. The DNA for the CDR3 is TGTGCCAGCAGCTTAGCACAGAACCTCTACGAGCAGTACTTC.

This clone was counted only a few times. V usage is TRBV6-6 and J usage is TRBJ2-7; 11 bases are a match to TRBD2. Looked up from germline, CDR1 is MNHNY and CDR2 is SVGAGI (reference sequence). The CDR3 sequence is 16 residues long. V trimming: 5 bases; J trimming: 0 bases; junction bases outside the gene matches: 6. CDR3 nucleotide sequence: TGTGCCAGCAGTCTAGCGGGAGGCGGGAGCTCCTACGAGCAGTACTTC. Translating it yields CASSLAGGGSSYEQYF.

This clone turned up a few times. The J gene is TRBJ2-5, the V gene TRBV9; 8 positions match TRBD1. This CDR3 has 14 residues. V lost 0 bases and J lost 9; bases outside the gene matches: 7. Germline values: CDR1 SGDLS, CDR2 YYNGEE. The CDR3 sequence is CASSVEGQGGPQYF. The CDR3 DNA reads as TGTGCCAGCAGCGTAGAAGGACAGGGAGGTCCCCAGTACTTC.

The gene calls are TRBV9 and TRBJ1-2, with 8 nucleotides matching TRBD1. The CDR3 runs 13 residues. Losses at the gene ends were 4 bases for V and 8 bases for J; bases not matched to a gene: 7. Germline CDR1 reads SGDLS; CDR2 reads YYNGEE. The chain's CDR3 is CASSTVTGVGYTF. CDR3 DNA sequence: TGTGCCAGCAGCACCGTGACAGGGGTGGGCTACACCTTC.

This clone showed up just a few times. The chain has TRBV11-2 and TRBJ1-2, with TRBD1 as a possible D gene (6 bases). The CDR3 runs 14 residues. The ends were cut back, 1 base at V and 4 bases at J, with 10 bases in the middle. CDR1 is SGHAT, CDR2 FQNNGV, per germline. CDR3 sequence (DNA): TGTGCCAGCAGCTTAGGGGGGACACTCTATGGCTACACCTTC. Amino acid sequence: CASSLGGTLYGYTF.